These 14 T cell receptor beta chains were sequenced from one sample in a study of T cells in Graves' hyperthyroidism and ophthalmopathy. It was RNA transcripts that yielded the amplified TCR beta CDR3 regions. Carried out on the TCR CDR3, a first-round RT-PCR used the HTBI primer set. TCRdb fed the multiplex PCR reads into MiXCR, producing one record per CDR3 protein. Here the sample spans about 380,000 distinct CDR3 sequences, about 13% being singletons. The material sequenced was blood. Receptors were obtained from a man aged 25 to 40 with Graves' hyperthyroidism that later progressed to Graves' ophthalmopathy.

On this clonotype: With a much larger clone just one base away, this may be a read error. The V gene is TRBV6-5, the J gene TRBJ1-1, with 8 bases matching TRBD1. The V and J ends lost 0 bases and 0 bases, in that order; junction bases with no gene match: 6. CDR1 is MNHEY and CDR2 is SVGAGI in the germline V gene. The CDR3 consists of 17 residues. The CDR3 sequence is CASSYSRQGRMNTEAFF. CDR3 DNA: TGTGCCAGCAGTTACTCACGACAGGGGAGGATGAACACTGAAGCTTTCTTT.

The CDR3 sequence: CASSVGASGHRDTQYF. DNA for the CDR3: TGTGCCAGCAGCGTAGGGGCTAGCGGGCACAGAGATACGCAGTATTTT. The V and J genes are TRBV9 and TRBJ2-3, with 8 bases fitting TRBD2. Trimming removed 0 bases from V and 5 bases from J; junction bases left unmatched: 8. This CDR3 has 16 amino acids. From germline, CDR1 is SGDLS and CDR2 YYNGEE.

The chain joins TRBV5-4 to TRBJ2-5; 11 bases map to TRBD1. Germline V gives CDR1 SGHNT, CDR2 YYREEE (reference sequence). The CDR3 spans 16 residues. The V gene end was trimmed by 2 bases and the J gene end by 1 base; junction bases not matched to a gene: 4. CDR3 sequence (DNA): TGTGCCAGCAGCTTCGGTGGGACAGGGGGCCAAGAGACCCAGTACTTC. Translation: CASSFGGTGGQETQYF.

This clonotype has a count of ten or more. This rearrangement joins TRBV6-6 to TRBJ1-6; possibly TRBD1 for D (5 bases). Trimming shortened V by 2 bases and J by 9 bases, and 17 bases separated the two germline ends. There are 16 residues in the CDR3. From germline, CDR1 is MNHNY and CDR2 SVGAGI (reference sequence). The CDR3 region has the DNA TGTGCCAGCAGTTACGGCGGGGCGGATTTAGGTTCACCCCTCCACTTT. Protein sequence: CASSYGGADLGSPLHF.

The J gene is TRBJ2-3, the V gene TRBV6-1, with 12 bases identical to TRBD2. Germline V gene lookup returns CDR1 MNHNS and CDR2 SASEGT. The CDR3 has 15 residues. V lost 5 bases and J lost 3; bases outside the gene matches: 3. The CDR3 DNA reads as TGTGCCAGCAGTCCTAGCGGGGGGGCAACAGATACGCAGTATTTT. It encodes CASSPSGGATDTQYF.

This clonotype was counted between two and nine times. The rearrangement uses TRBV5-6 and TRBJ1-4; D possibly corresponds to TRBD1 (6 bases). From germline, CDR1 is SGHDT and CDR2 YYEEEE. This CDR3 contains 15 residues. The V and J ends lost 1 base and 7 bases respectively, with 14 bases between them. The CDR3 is CASSLLGAKSEKLFF. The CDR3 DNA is TGTGCCAGCAGCTTGCTGGGGGCAAAGAGTGAAAAACTGTTTTTT.

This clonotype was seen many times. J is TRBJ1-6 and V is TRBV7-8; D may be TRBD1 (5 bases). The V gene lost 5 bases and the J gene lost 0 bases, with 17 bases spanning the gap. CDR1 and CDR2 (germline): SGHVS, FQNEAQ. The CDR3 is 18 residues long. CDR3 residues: CASSPTLGGTSYNSPLHF. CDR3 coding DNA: TGTGCCAGCAGCCCTACGCTCGGGGGAACCTCCTATAATTCACCCCTCCACTTT.

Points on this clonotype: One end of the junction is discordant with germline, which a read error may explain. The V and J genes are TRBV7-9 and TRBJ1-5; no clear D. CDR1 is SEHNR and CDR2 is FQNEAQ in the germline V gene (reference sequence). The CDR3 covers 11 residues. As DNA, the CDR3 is TGTGCCAGCAGCAATACCAGCCCCATGCATTTC. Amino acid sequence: CASSNTSPMHF.

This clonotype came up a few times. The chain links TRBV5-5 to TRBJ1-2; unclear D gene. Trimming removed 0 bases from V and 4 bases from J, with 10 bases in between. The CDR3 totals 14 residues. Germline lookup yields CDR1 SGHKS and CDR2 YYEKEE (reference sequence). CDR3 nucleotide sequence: TGTGCCAGCAGCTTGGGAACCGCCGGCTATGGCTACACCTTC. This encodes CASSLGTAGYGYTF.

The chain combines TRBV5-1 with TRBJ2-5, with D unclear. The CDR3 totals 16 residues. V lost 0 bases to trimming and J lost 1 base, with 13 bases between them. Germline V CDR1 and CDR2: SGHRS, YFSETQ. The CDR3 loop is CASSLALSDLQETQYF. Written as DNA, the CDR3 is TGCGCCAGCAGCTTGGCCTTGTCGGACCTCCAAGAGACCCAGTACTTC.

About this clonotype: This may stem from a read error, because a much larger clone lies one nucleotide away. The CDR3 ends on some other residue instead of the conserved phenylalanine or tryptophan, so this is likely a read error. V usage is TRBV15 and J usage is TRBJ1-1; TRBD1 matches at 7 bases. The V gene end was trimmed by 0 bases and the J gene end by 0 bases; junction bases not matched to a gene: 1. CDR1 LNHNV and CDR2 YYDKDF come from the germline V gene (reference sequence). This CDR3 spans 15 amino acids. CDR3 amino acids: CATSREGTVNTEAFS. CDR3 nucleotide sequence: TGTGCCACCAGCAGAGAAGGGACAGTGAACACTGAAGCTTTCTCT.

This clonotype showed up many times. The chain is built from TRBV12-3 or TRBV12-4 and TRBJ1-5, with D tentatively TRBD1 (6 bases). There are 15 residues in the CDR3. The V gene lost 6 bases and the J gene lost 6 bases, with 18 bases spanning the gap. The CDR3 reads CASSLRQDQSQPQHF. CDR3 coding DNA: TGTGCCAGCAGCCTAAGACAGGACCAATCTCAGCCCCAGCATTTT.

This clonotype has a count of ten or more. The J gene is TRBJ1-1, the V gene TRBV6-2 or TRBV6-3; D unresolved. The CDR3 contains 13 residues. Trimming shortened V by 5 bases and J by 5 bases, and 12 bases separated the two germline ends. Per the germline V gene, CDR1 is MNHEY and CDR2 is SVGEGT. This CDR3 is CASSMRPGTEAFF. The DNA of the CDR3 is TGTGCCAGCAGTATGAGGCCTGGAACTGAAGCTTTCTTT.

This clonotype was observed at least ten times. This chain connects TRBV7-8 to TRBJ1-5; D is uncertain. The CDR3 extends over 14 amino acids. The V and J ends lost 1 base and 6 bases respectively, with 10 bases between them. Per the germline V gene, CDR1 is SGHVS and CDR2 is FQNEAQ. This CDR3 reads CASSLVSGTQPQHF. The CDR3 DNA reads TGTGCCAGCAGCTTAGTCTCGGGTACTCAGCCCCAGCATTTT.